This T cell receptor (beta chain) was sequenced in a study of T cell responses to AZD1222 COVID-19 vaccine. CDR3 size: 9 residues. CDR1 is SEHNR, CDR2 FQNEAQ, per germline (reference sequence). The germline V and J ends were trimmed by 8 bases and 9 bases, with 4 bases remaining between them. Comments on this clone: Antigen unknown.

General study findings and limits: Donors skewed white British and female; clonal diversity was possibly underestimated. Spike-specific TCR breadth and depth were elevated following two AZD1222 doses.

Repertoires were generated with immunoSEQ multiplex PCR, while TCRdb's copy carries only in-frame clones and drops some. The repertoire includes 120,000 or so clones, 65% to 90% of them detected once, and 7.7% sits in the top ten. The TCR comes from an adult in good health. The chain recombines TRBV7-9 with TRBJ2-2; D unresolved. Sequenced material: peripheral blood, taken on day 0 of AZD1222 vaccination. The CDR3 nucleotides are TGTGCCAGCGGTCGGGAGCTGTTTTTT. This encodes CASGRELFF.